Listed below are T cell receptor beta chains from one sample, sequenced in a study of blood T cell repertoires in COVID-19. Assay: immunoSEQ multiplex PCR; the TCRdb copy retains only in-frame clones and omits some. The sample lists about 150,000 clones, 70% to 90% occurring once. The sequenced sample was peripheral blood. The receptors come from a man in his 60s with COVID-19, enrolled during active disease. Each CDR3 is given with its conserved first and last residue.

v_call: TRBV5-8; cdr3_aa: CASSLLRDSYNEQFF
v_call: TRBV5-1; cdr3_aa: CASSLSFVSSGELFF
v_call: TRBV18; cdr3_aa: CASSPLGQGSNYGYTF
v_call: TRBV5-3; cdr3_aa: CARSPGQAYGYTF
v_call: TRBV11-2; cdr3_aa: CASSLGGGFTEAFF
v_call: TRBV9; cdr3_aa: CASSVDPGAPYNEQFF
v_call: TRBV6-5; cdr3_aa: CASSDFSRAGQPQHF
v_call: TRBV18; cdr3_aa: CASSLNRVGQPQHF
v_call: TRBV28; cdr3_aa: CASSLYRQGVSGNTIYF
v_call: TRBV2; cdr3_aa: CASISGTGALEAFF
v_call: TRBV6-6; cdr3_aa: CASSPLDRGIVGENEQFF
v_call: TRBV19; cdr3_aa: CASKTGSSGYTF
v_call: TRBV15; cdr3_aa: CATSRERASGYNEQFF
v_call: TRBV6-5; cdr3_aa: CASSSGTANSPLHF
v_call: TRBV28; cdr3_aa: CASSAPGGAGTEAFF
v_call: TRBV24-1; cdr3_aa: CATSGGLSTAQYF
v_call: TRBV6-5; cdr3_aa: CASSPRSGNTEAFF
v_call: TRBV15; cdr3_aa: CATSRGSSGDSFNIQYF
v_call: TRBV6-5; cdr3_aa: CASSYSKGGFQPQHF
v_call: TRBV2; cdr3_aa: CASSPTTTSEQFF
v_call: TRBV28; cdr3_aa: CASSLPGTSGGILDTQYF
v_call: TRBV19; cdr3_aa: CASSIGVRSPLHF
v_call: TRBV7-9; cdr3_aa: CASSGQQNSPLHF
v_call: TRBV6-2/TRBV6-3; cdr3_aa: CASRPFPGTSGTYEQYF
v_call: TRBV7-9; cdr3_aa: CASSPQGTEAFF
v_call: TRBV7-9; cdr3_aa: CASSYGQGGYGYTF
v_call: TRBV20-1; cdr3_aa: CSARDIYEQYF
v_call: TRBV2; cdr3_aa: CASSESRENYGYTF
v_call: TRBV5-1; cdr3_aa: CASSPSGGPQFF
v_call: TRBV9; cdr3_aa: CASSPQRLATYNEQFF
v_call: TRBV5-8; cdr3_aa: CASSLEGLSYNEQFF
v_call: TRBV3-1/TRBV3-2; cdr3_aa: CASSPRQNVYGYTF
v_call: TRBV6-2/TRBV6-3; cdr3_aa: CASSYPTLWPSEQYF
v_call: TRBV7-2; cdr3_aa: CASRRGGVNEQFF
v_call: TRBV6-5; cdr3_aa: CASRNYREVREKLFF
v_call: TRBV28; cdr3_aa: CASSLVSGTGFNQPQHF
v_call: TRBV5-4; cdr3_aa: CASSPPRGLGTEAFF
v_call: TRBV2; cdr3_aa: CASSVKRVGEKLFF
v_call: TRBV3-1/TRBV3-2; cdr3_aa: CASSQGYSSYEQYF
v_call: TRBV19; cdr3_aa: CASSTRHEFSGNTIYF
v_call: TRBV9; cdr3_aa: CASSARGFGGYTF